The entry below gives a single T cell receptor (beta chain) sequence along with its context. TCRdb re-derived calls from the RT-PCR reads in MiXCR, one entry per CDR3 protein. Counted here are over 400,000 distinct CDR3 sequences, roughly 17% occurring once; the ten biggest clones make up over 6%. This entry comes from a study of patients and donors after allogeneic stem cell transplantation. Input material: blood, either unsorted or a sorted T cell fraction (not recorded which). The source is a human donor who was either an allogeneic HSCT recipient or a stem cell or donor lymphocyte infusion donor (not recorded which). It is not recorded whose cells these are; they may come from a transplant donor.

The CDR3 DNA reads TGTGCCAGCAGCCAAGTCGCAGGGGTGGTCAACAATGAGCAGTTCTTC. Protein: CASSQVAGVVNNEQFF. This chain links TRBV3-1 with TRBJ2-1; possible D gene TRBD1, 6 bases. The ends were cut back, 1 base at V and 5 bases at J, with 15 bases in the middle. This CDR3 contains 16 residues. Germline lookup yields CDR1 LGHDT and CDR2 YNNKEL (reference sequence).